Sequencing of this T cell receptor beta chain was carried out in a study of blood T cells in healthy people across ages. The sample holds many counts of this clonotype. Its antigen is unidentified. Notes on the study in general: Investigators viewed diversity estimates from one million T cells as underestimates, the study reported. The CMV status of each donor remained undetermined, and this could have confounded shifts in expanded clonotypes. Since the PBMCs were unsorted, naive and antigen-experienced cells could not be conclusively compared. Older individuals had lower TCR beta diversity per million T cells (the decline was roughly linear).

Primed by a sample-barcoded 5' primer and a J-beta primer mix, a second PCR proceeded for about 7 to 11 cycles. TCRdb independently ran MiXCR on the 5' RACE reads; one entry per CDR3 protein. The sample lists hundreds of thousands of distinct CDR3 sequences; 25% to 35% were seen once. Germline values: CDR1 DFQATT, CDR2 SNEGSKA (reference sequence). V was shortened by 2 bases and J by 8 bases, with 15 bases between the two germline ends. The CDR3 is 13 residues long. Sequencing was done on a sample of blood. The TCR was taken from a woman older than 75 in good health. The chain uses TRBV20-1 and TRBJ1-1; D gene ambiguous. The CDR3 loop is CSARWTVKPEAFF. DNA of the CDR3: TGCAGTGCTAGATGGACCGTTAAACCCGAAGCTTTCTTT.